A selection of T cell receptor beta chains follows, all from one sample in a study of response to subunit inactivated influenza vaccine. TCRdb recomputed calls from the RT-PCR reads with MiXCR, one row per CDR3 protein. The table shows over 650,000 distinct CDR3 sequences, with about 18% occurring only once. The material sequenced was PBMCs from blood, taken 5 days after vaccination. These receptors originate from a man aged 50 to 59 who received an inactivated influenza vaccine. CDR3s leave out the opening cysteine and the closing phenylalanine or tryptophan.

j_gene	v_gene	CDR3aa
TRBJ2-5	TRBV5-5	ASISTPGHPQETQY
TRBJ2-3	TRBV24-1	ATSDPIPGDAINTQY
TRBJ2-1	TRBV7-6	ASSARQGTYIEQF
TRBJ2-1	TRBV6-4	ASSDEARTSSNEQF
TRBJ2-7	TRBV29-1	SVAGSHEQY
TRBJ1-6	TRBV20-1	SARDLGGSVSPLH
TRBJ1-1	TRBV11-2	ASTHPAGVTEAF
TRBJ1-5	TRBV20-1	SASRPGDSNQPQH
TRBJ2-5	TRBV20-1	SARRRQGETQY
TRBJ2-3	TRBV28	ASGRQGPDTQY
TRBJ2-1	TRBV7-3	ASSLIGTGSNSSYNEQF
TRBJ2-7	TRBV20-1	SARSRQGGSYEQY
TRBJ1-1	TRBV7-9	ASRDSGRLMNTEAF
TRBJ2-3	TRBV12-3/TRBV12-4	ASSFSRNTQY
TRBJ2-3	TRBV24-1	ATSETGTGMADTQY
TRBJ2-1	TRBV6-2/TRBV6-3	ASISGRELGDEQF
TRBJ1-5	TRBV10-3	AISESLGYQPQH
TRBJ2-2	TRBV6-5	ASSYSPLVGGGTGELF
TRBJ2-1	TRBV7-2	ASSLAIVRGRHEQF
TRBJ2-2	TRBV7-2	ASSLGGLANTGELF
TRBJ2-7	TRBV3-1	ASRHDGPEQY
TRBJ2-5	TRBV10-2	ANSKPQETQY
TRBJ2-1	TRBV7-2	ASSRPTVGNEQF
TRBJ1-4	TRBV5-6	ASSSPGGIGEKLF
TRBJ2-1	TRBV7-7	ASSLSGGHEQF
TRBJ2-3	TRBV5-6	ASSARTLRNTDTQY
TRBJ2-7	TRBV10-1	ASSDGPGSYEQY
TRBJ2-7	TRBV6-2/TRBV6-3	ASRGQRDRGPYEQY
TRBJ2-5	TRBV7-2	ASSFRRGIGETQY
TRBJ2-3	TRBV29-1	SASGTSGGDTQY
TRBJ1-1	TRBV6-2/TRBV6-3	ASSYPSTGNTEAF
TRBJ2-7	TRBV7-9	ASSITGTAIYEQY
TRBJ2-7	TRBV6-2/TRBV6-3	ASTHSPYEQY
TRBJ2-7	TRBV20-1	SAKGALSSYEQY
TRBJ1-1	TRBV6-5	ASSYSPGYEAF
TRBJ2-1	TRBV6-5	ASSYGGGSGYNEQF
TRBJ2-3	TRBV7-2	ASSPDGSTDTQY
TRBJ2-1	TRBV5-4	ARDRGPLYNEQF
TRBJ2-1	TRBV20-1	SARMTSSHNEQF
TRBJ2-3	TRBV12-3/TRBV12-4	ASRAGTGGTDTQY
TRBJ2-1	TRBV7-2	ASRVSRDNEQF